A selection of T cell receptor beta chains follows, all from one sample in a study of shared clonotypes between healthy human individuals. The method was immunoSEQ multiplex PCR; TCRdb's version includes in-frame clones alone and lacks a portion of them. The sample carries 2 million to 2.5 million clones, 93% recorded once. Sequences were obtained from naive CD4+ T cells from PBMCs. Every receptor here comes from a man aged 18 to 30 in good health. Some clones in this sample may be carry-over from other donors' samples. The CDR3 runs from the conserved cysteine through the conserved F or W. Fields, in order: J gene, V gene, clone size, D gene, CDR3 protein, CDR3 DNA. A D gene is named only where the DNA matches it firmly. Not all rows give a size; the values are once, few, many and, for expanded clones, a class.

>TRBJ2-1|TRBV7-2|-|-
CASSLAFGSYNEQFF
TGTGCCAGCAGCTTAGCGTTCGGGAGTTACAATGAGCAGTTCTTC
>TRBJ2-7|TRBV29-1|-|-
CSVEYGQGEHF
TGCAGCGTTGAATACGGCCAGGGCGAGCACTTC
>TRBJ2-7|TRBV15|-|TRBD1
CATSRGSGQGTYEQYF
TGTGCCACCAGCAGAGGAAGCGGACAGGGGACCTACGAGCAGTACTTC
>TRBJ2-7|TRBV4-1|-|-
CASSQVADYSYEQYF
TGCGCCAGCAGCCAAGTCGCCGACTATTCCTACGAGCAGTACTTC
>TRBJ1-6|TRBV7-3|-|-
CASSLMGPRVSPLHF
TGTGCCAGCAGCTTAATGGGTCCACGGGTCTCACCCCTCCACTTT
>TRBJ2-5|TRBV11-2|-|-
CASSLVGKTQYF
TGTGCCAGCAGCTTAGTTGGGAAGACCCAGTACTTC
>TRBJ1-1|TRBV18|-|-
CASSLNRVGTEAFF
TGTGCCAGCTCACTAAACAGGGTTGGCACTGAAGCTTTCTTT
>TRBJ1-2|TRBV5-4|-|TRBD1
CASSLLRTGNYGYTF
TGTGCCAGCAGCTTGTTGCGGACAGGGAACTATGGCTACACCTTC
>TRBJ2-7|TRBV18|-|TRBD2
CASSRPGSGGYEQYF
TGTGCCAGCTCACGCCCCGGCAGCGGGGGATACGAGCAGTACTTC
>TRBJ2-2|TRBV14|-|-
CASSQGGSFAGELFF
TGTGCCAGCAGCCAAGGGGGCTCTTTTGCCGGGGAGCTGTTTTTT
>TRBJ2-2|TRBV27|-|TRBD2
CASSLYGVDSGRAVTGELFF
TGTGCCAGCAGTTTATATGGCGTTGATAGCGGGAGGGCCGTCACCGGGGAGCTGTTTTTT
>TRBJ2-5|TRBV2|-|-
CASSERPPGQGETQYF
TGTGCCAGCAGTGAGCGACCACCGGGACAAGGGGAGACCCAGTACTTC
>TRBJ2-3|TRBV5-6|-|TRBD2
CASSTGLAGAWTDTQYF
TGTGCCAGCAGCACCGGGCTAGCGGGAGCTTGGACAGATACGCAGTATTTT
>TRBJ2-7|TRBV5-1|-|TRBD1
CASSIQGVNEQYF
TGCGCCAGCAGTATCCAGGGGGTTAACGAGCAGTACTTC
>TRBJ2-7|TRBV7-8|-|TRBD1
CASSPYAGTAYEQYF
TGTGCCAGCAGCCCCTACGCTGGGACAGCCTACGAGCAGTACTTC
>TRBJ1-2|TRBV30|few|TRBD1
CAWSPGTGAGGYTF
TGTGCCTGGAGTCCCGGGACAGGGGCGGGAGGCTACACCTTC
>TRBJ2-1|TRBV2|-|-
CASSEQESSYNEQFF
TGTGCCAGCAGTGAACAGGAATCCTCCTACAATGAGCAGTTCTTC
>TRBJ2-7|TRBV14|-|-
CASSQDSHEQYF
TGTGCCAGCAGCCAAGATTCCCACGAGCAGTACTTC
>TRBJ2-5|TRBV4-3|-|-
CASSQETAQETQYF
TGCGCCAGCAGCCAAGAAACCGCGCAAGAGACCCAGTACTTC
>TRBJ2-1|TRBV6-5|-|-
CASSLGTRRTEQFF
TGTGCCAGCAGTTTGGGGACACGGAGGACTGAGCAGTTCTTC
>TRBJ1-3|TRBV28|-|-
CASSFYRGSGNTIYF
TGTGCCAGCAGTTTTTACCGGGGATCTGGAAACACCATATATTTT
>TRBJ1-4|TRBV6-6|-|-
CASSKGPNNEKLFF
TGTGCCAGCAGTAAAGGGCCCAACAATGAAAAACTGTTTTTT
>TRBJ2-2|TRBV9|-|-
CASSARPNTGELFF
TGTGCCAGCAGCGCCCGGCCGAACACCGGGGAGCTGTTTTTT
>TRBJ2-1|TRBV5-1|-|TRBD2
CASSTSGSKNNEQFF
TGCGCCAGCAGCACCAGCGGGAGTAAAAACAATGAGCAGTTCTTC
>TRBJ1-4|TRBV6-6|-|-
CASRTPGSEKLFF
TGTGCCAGCAGAACCCCCGGGAGTGAAAAACTGTTTTTT
>TRBJ2-1|TRBV5-4|once|-
CASSSGLISSYNEQFF
TGTGCCAGCAGCTCCGGGCTGATTAGCTCCTACAATGAGCAGTTCTTC
>TRBJ2-7|TRBV20-1|-|-
CSAKVRYEQYF
TGCAGTGCTAAGGTTAGGTACGAGCAGTACTTC
>TRBJ2-1|TRBV28|once|-
CASSPPGGSAYNEQFF
TGTGCCAGCAGTCCCCCCGGAGGCAGCGCTTACAATGAGCAGTTCTTC
>TRBJ2-5|TRBV18|-|-
CASSPSSGPETQYF
TGTGCCAGCTCACCTTCTTCCGGCCCTGAGACCCAGTACTTC
>TRBJ1-3|TRBV28|-|-
CASNLPRSGNTIYF
TGTGCCAGCAACCTTCCACGATCGGGAAACACCATATATTTT
>TRBJ2-3|TRBV2|-|-
CASSPSSTDTQYF
TGTGCCAGCAGTCCCTCTAGCACAGATACGCAGTATTTT
>TRBJ2-7|TRBV5-4|-|TRBD2
CASSPNRGRASYEQYF
TGTGCCAGCAGCCCAAATCGCGGGAGGGCCTCCTACGAGCAGTACTTC
>TRBJ2-5|TRBV15|-|-
CATSMRAPLQETQYF
TGTGCCACCAGCATGAGGGCCCCCCTGCAAGAGACCCAGTACTTC
>TRBJ2-1|TRBV7-2|-|-
CASSRGAYNEQFF
TGTGCCAGCAGCAGGGGCGCCTACAATGAGCAGTTCTTC
>TRBJ2-1|TRBV5-1|once|TRBD2
CASSLLASGSNEQFF
TGCGCCAGCAGCTTGTTAGCTAGCGGGAGTAATGAGCAGTTCTTC
>TRBJ2-5|TRBV4-3|-|-
CASSQDIGGRSETQYF
TGCGCCAGCAGCCAAGATATCGGGGGGCGGTCGGAGACCCAGTACTTC
>TRBJ2-7|TRBV28|-|TRBD2
CASRIAVAGRGEQYF
TGTGCCAGCCGAATCGCGGTAGCGGGGAGGGGCGAGCAGTACTTC
>TRBJ2-1|TRBV7-3|-|TRBD1
CASSPNAGQGYNEQFF
TGTGCCAGCAGCCCGAACGCCGGACAGGGCTACAATGAGCAGTTCTTC
>TRBJ1-1|TRBV5-1|-|TRBD1
CASSLGDRVFTEAFF
TGCGCCAGCAGCTTGGGGGACAGGGTGTTCACTGAAGCTTTCTTT
>TRBJ2-1|TRBV4-2|-|-
CASSHSSDNEQFF
TGTGCCAGCAGCCACTCTAGCGACAATGAGCAGTTCTTC